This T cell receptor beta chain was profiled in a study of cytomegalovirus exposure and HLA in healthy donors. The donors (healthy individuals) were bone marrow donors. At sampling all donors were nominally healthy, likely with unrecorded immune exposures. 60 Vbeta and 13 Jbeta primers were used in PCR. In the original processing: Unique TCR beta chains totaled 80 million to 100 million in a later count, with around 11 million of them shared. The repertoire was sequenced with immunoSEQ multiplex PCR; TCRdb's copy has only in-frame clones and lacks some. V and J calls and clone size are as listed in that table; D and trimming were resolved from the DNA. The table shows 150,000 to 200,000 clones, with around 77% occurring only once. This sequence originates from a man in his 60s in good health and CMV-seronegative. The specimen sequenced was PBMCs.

The CDR3 DNA reads TGCAGCGAACGAGGTCCTACCGGGGAGCTGTTTTTT. Residues: CSERGPTGELFF. The rearrangement links TRBV29-1 to TRBJ2-2; the D is unclear. Trimming took 7 bases from V and 5 from J, leaving 11 bases between them. Per the germline V gene, CDR1 is SQVTM and CDR2 is ANQGSEA. The CDR3 consists of 12 residues.